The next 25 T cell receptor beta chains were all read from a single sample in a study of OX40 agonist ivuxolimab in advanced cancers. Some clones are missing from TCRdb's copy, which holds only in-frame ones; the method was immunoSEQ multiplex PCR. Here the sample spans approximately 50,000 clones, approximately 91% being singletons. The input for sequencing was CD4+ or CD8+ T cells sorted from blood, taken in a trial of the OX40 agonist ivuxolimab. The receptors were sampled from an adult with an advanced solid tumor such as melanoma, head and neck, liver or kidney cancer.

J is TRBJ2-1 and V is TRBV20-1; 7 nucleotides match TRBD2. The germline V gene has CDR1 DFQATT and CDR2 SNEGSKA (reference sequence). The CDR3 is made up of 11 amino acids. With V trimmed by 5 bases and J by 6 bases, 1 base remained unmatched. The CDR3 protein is CSAGGGNEQFF. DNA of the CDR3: TGCAGTGCTGGCGGGGGCAATGAGCAGTTCTTC.

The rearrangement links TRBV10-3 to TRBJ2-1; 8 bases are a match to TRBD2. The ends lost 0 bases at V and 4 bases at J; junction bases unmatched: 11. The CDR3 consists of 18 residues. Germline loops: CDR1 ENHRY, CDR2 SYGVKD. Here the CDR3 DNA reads TGTGCCATCAGTGAGTCCCCCAGTGGCGGGAGGAAATACAATGAGCAGTTCTTC. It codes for CAISESPSGGRKYNEQFF.

In DNA, the CDR3 is TGTGCCAGTCGGAGAGGACTAAACTCTTTCAATGAGCAGTTCTTC. Protein product: CASRRGLNSFNEQFF. The V call is TRBV6-5, the J call TRBJ2-1; possibly TRBD2 for D (6 bases). Trimming stripped 9 bases from V and 6 bases from J, with 21 bases between. Germline CDR1 is MNHEY and CDR2 is SVGAGI. This CDR3 contains 15 residues.

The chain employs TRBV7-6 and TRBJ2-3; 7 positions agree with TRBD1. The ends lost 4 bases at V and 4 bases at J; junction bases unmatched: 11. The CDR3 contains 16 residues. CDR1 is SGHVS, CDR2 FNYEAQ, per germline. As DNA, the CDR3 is TGTGCCAGCAGCTCCTGGACAGGACAAGTGGCAGATACGCAGTATTTT. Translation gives CASSSWTGQVADTQYF.

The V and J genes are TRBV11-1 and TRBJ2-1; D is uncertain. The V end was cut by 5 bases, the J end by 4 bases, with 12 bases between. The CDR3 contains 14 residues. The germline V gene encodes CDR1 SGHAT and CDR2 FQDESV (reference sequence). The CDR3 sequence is CASSRLGGYNEQFF. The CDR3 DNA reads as TGTGCCAGCAGCCGGCTCGGCGGATACAATGAGCAGTTCTTC. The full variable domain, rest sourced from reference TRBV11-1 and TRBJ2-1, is EAEVAQSPRYKITEKSQAVAFWCDPISGHATLYWYRQILGQGPELLVQFQDESVVDDSQLPKDRFSAERLKGVDSTLKIQPAELGDSAMYLCASSRLGGYNEQFFGPGTRLTVL.

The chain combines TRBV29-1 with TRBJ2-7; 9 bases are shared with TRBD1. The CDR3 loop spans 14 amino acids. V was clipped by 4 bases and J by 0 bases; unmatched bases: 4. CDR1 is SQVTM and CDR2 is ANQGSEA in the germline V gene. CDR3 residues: CSVAKTGGSYEQYF. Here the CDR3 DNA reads TGCAGCGTTGCAAAGACAGGGGGCTCCTACGAGCAGTACTTC.

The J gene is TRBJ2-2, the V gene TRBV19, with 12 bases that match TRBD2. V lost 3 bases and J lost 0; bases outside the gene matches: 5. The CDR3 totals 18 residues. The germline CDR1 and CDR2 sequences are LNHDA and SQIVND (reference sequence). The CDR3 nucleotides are TGTGCCAGTAGTATGGGCCTAGCGGGAGGGCCGAACACCGGGGAGCTGTTTTTT. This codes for CASSMGLAGGPNTGELFF.

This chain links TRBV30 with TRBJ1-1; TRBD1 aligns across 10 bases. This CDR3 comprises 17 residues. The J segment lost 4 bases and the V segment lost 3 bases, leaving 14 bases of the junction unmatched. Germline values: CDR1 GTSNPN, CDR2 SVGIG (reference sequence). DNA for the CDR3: TGTGCCTGGAGACTACCGGGACAGGGGATTGGTGGCACTGAAGCTTTCTTT. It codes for CAWRLPGQGIGGTEAFF.

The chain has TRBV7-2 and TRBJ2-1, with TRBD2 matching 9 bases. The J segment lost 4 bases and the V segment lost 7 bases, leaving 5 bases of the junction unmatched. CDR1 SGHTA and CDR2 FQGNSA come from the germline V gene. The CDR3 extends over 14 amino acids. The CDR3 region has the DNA TGTGCCAGCACCCTTAGCGGGAGTTACAATGAGCAGTTCTTC. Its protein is CASTLSGSYNEQFF.

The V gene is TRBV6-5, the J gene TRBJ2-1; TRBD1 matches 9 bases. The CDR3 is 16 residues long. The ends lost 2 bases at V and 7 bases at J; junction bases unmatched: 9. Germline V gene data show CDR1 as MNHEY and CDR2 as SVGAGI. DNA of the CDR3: TGTGCCAGCAGTTACCATACAGGGGGCGGAAGTAATGAGCAGTTCTTC. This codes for CASSYHTGGGSNEQFF.

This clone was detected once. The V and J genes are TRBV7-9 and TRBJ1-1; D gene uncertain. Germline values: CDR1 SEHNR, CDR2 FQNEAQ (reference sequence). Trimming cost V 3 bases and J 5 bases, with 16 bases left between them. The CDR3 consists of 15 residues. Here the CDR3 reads CASSLSTGFMTEAFF. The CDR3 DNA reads TGTGCCAGCAGCTTGTCGACGGGGTTCATGACTGAAGCTTTCTTT.

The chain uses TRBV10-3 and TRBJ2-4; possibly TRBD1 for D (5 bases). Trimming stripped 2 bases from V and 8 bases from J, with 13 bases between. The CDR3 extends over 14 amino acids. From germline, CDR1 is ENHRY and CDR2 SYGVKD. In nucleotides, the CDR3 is TGTGCCATCAGTGAGCCCAGGGCTGGAGACATTCAGTACTTC. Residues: CAISEPRAGDIQYF.

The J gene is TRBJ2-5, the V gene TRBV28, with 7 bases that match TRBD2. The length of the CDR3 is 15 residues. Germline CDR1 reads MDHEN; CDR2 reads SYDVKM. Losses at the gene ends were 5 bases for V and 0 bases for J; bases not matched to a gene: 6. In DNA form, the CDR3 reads TGTGCCAGCAGTCCAGGACTAGGAAACCAAGAGACCCAGTACTTC. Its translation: CASSPGLGNQETQYF.

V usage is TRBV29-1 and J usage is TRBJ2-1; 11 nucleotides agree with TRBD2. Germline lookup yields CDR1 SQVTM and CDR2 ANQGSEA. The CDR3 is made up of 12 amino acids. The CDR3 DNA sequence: TGCAGTGGACTAGCGGGTTACAATGAGCAGTTCTTC. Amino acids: CSGLAGYNEQFF.

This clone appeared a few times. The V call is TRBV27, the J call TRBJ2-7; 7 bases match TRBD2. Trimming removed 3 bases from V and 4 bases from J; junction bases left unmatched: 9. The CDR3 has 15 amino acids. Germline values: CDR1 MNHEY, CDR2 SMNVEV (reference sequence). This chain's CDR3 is CASSLRPGRGYEQYF. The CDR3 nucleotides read TGTGCCAGCAGTTTGCGTCCAGGGAGGGGATACGAGCAGTACTTC.

Here the CDR3 DNA reads TGTGCCAGCAGTTCGGACAGTTTCTCTGGGGCCAACGTCCTGACTTTC. Translation gives CASSSDSFSGANVLTF. The chain employs TRBV6-6 and TRBJ2-6; D perhaps matches TRBD1 (6 bases). V was pared by 4 bases and J by 0 bases, with 10 bases between. CDR1 is MNHNY, CDR2 SVGAGI, per germline (reference sequence). This CDR3 has 16 amino acids.

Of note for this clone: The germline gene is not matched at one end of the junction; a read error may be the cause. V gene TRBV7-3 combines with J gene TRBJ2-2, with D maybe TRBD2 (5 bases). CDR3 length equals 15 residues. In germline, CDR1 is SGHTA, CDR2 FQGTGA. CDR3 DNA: TGTGCCAGCAGCTTAACCGCTAGCAACACCCGGGAGCTGTTTTTT. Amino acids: CASSLTASNTRELFF. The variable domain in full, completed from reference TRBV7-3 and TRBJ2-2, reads GAGVSQTPSNKVTEKGKYVELRCDPISGHTALYWYRQSLGQGPEFLIYFQGTGAADDSGLPNDRFFAVRPEGSVSTLKIQRTERGDSAVYLCASSLTASNTRELFFGEGSRLTVL.

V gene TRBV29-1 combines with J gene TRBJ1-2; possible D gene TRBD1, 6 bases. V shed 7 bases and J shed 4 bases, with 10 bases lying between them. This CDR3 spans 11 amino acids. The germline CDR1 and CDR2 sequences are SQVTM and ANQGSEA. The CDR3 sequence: CSALQGYGYTF. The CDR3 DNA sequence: TGCAGCGCCTTACAGGGCTATGGCTACACCTTC.

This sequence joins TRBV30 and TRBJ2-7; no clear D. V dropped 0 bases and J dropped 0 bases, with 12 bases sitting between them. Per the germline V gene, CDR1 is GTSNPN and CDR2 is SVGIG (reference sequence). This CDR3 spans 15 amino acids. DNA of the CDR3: TGTGCCTGGAGTGTAAAGGCCCTCACCTCCTACGAGCAGTACTTC. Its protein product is CAWSVKALTSYEQYF.

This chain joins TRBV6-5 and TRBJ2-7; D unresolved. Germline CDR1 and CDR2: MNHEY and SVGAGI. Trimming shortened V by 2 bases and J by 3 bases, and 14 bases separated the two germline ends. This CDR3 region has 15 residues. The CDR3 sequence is CASSYQFVGGYEQYF. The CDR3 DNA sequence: TGTGCCAGCAGTTACCAGTTCGTTGGCGGCTACGAGCAGTACTTC.

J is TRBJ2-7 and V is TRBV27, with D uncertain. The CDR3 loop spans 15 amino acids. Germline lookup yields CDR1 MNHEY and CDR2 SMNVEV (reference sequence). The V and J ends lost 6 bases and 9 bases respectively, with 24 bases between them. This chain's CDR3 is CASRPGLQGRSVQYF. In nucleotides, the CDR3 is TGTGCCAGCAGGCCAGGTTTACAAGGTCGGTCTGTGCAGTACTTC.

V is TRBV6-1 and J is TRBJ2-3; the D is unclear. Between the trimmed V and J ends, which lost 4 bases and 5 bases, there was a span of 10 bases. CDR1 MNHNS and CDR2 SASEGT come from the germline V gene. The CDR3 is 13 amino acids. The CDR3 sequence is CASSAGRVDTQYF. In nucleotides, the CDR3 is TGTGCCAGCAGTGCCGGACGGGTAGATACGCAGTATTTT.

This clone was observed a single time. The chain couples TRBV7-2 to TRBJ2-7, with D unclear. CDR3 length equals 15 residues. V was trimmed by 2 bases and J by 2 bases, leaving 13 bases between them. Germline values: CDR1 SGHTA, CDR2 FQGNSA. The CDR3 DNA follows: TGTGCCAGCAGCTTAAGAATTGGGGTAGCCTACGAGCAGTACTTC. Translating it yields CASSLRIGVAYEQYF.

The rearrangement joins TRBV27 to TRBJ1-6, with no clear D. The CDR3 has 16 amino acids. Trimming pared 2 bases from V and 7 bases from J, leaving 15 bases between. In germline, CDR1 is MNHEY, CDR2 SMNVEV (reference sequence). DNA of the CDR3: TGTGCCAGCAGTTTAGGCCAACCGGTCCCAAATTCACCCCTCCACTTT. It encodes CASSLGQPVPNSPLHF.

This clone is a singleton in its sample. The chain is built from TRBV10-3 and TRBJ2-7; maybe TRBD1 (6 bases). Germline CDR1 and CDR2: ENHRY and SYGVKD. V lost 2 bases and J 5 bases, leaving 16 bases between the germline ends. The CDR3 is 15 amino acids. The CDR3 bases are TGTGCCATCAGTGAGAAGGGGGTTGTTTTGAACGAGCAGTACTTC. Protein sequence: CAISEKGVVLNEQYF.